This TCR beta chain came from a study of blood T cell repertoires in COVID-19. Overall study: Italy, Spain and the United States were the sources of the convalescent and acute COVID-19 samples.

Repertoires were generated with immunoSEQ multiplex PCR, while TCRdb's copy carries only in-frame clones and drops some. The table lists about 180,000 clones, roughly 86% of them singletons. This clone was detected once. Sequencing was carried out using peripheral blood. The sequence derives from a man aged 50-60 years with active or convalescent COVID-19.

The CDR3 sequence is CASSPTGAEAFF. CDR3 nucleotide sequence: TGTGCCAGCAGCCCTACAGGGGCTGAAGCTTTCTTT. V is TRBV7-6 and J is TRBJ1-1; TRBD1 matches at 7 bases. V lost 5 bases, J lost 6 bases, and 3 bases stayed unmatched. This CDR3 comprises 12 residues. Looked up from germline, CDR1 is SGHVS and CDR2 is FNYEAQ.